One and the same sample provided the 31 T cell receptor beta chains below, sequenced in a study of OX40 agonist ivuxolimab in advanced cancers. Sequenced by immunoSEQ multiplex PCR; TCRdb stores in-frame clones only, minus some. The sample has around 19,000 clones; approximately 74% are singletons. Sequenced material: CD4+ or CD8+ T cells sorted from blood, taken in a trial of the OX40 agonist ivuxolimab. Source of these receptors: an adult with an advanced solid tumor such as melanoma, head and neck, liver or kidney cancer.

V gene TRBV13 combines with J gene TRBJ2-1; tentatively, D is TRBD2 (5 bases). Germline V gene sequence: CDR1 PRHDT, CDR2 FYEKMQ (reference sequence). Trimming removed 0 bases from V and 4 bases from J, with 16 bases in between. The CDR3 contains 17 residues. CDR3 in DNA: TGTGCCAGCAGCTTAGGGGCAGGTGAGGGTTTGTACAATGAGCAGTTCTTC. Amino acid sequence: CASSLGAGEGLYNEQFF.

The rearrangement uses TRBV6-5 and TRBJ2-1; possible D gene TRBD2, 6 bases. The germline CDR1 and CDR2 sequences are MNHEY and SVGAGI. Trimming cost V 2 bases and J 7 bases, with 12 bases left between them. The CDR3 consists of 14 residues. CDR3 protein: CASSYGRGRNEQFF. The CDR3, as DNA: TGTGCCAGCAGTTACGGCCGAGGGAGGAATGAGCAGTTCTTC.

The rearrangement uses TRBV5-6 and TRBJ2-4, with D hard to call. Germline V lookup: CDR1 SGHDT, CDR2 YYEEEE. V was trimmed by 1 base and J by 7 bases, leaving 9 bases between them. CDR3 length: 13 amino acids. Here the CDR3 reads CASSLFQENIQYF. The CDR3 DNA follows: TGTGCCAGCAGCTTGTTCCAGGAGAACATTCAGTACTTC. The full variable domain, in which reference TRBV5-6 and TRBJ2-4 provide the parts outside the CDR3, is DAGVTQSPTHLIKTRGQQVTLRCSPKSGHDTVSWYQQALGQGPQFIFQYYEEEERQRGNFPDRFSGHQFPNYSSELNVNALLLGDSALYLCASSLFQENIQYFGAGTRLSVL.

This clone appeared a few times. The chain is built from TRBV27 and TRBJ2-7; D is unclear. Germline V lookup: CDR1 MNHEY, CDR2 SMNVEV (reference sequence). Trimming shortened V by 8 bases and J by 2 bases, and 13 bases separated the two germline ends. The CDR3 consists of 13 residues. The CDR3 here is CASSQGWPYEQYF. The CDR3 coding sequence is TGTGCCAGCTCCCAAGGGTGGCCCTACGAGCAGTACTTC.

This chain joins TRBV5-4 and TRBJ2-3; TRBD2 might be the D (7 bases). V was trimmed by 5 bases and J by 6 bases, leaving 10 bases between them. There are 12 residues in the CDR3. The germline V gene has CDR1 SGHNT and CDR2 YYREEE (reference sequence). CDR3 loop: CASSGGADTQYF. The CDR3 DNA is TGTGCCAGCAGTGGGGGGGCGGATACGCAGTATTTT.

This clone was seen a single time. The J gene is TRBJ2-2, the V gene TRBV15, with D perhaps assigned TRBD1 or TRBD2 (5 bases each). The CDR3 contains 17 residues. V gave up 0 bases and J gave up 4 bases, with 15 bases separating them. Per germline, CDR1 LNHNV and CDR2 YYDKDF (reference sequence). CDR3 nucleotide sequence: TGTGCCACCAGCAGAGACATGGCAGGGACCTCCACCGGGGAGCTGTTTTTT. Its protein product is CATSRDMAGTSTGELFF.

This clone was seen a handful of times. The CDR3 reads CASSLVKGTEVGSQETQYF. The CDR3 bases are TGTGCCAGCAGCTTAGTAAAGGGAACTGAGGTGGGGTCCCAAGAGACCCAGTACTTC. The chain links TRBV7-9 to TRBJ2-5; D gene uncertain. Trimming stripped 1 base from V and 1 base from J, with 22 bases between. Looked up from germline, CDR1 is SEHNR and CDR2 is FQNEAQ (reference sequence). This CDR3 has 19 residues.

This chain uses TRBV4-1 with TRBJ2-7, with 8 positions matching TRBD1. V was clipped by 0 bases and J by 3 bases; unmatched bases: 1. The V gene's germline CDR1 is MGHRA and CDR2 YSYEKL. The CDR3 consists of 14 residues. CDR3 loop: CASSQDTGGYEQYF. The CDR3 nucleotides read TGCGCCAGCAGCCAAGATACAGGGGGCTACGAGCAGTACTTC.

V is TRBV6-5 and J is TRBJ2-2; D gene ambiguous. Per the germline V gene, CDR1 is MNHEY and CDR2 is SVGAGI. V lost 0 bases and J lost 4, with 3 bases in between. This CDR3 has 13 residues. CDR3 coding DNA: TGTGCCAGCAGTTACTCCCCCACCGGGGAGCTGTTTTTT. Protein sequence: CASSYSPTGELFF.

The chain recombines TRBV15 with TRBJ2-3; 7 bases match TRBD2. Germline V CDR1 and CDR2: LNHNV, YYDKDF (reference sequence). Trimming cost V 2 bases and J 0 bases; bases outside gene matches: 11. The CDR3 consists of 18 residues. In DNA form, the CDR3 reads TGTGCCACCAGCAGATCCACGGGGGGTTGGACTAGCACAGATACGCAGTATTTT. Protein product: CATSRSTGGWTSTDTQYF.

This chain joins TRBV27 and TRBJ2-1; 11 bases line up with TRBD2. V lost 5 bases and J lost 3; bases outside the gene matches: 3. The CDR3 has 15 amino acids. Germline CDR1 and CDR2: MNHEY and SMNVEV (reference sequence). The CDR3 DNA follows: TGTGCCAGCAGTGACGGGACTAGCGGCTACAATGAGCAGTTCTTC. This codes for CASSDGTSGYNEQFF.

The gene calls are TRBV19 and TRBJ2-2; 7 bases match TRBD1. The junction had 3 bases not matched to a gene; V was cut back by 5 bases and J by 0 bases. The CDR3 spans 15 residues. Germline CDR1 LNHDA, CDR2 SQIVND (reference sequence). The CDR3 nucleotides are TGTGCCAGTAGTCCTGGGACAGCGAACACCGGGGAGCTGTTTTTT. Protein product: CASSPGTANTGELFF. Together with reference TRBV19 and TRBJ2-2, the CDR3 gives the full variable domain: DGGITQSPKYLFRKEGQNVTLSCEQNLNHDAMYWYRQDPGQGLRLIYYSQIVNDFQKGDIAEGYSVSREKKESFPLTVTSAQKNPTAFYLCASSPGTANTGELFFGEGSRLTVL.

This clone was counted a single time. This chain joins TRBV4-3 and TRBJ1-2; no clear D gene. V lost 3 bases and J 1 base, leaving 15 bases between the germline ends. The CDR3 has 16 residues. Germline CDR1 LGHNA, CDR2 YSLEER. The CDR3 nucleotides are TGCGCCAGCAGCCAGCAATCGGCCGTGGGTAACTATGGCTACACCTTC. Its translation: CASSQQSAVGNYGYTF.

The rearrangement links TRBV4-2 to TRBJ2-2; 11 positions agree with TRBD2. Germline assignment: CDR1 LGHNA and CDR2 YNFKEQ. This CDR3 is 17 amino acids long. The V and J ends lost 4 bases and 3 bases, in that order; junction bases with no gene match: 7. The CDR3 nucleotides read TGTGCCAGCAGCCCTGGGCTTAGCGGGGGGGACACCGGGGAGCTGTTTTTT. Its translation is CASSPGLSGGDTGELFF.

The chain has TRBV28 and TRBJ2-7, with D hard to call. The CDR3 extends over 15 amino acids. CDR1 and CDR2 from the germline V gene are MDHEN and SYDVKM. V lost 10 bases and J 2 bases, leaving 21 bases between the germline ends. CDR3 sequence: CAILFLRHSAYEQYF. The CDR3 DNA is TGTGCCATTCTTTTCCTCCGACACTCCGCCTACGAGCAGTACTTC.

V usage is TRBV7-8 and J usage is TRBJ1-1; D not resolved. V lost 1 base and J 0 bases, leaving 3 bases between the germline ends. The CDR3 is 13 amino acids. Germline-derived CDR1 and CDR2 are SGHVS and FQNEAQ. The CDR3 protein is CASSLGMNTEAFF. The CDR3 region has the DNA TGTGCCAGCAGCTTAGGAATGAACACTGAAGCTTTCTTT.

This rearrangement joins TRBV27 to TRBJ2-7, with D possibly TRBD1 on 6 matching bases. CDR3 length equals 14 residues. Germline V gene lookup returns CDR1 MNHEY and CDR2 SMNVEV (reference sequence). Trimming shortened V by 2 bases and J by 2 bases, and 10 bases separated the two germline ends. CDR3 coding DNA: TGTGCCAGCAGTTTACAACAGGGAACCTACGAGCAGTACTTC. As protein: CASSLQQGTYEQYF.

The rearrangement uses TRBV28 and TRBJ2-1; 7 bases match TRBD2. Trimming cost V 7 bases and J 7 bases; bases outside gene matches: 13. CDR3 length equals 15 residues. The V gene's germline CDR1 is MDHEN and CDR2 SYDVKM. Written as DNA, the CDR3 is TGTGCCAGCACCCCTTCACTAGCGCCTTATAATGAGCAGTTCTTC. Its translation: CASTPSLAPYNEQFF. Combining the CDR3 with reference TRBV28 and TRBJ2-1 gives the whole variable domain DVKVTQSSRYLVKRTGEKVFLECVQDMDHENMFWYRQDPGLGLRLIYFSYDVKMKEKGDIPEGYSVSREKKERFSLILESASTNQTSMYLCASTPSLAPYNEQFFGPGTRLTVL.

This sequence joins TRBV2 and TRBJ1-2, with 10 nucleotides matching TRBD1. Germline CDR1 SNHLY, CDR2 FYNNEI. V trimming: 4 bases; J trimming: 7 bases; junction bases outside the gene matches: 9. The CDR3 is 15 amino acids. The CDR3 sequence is CASSGGQGEVSGYTF. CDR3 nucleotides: TGTGCCAGCAGTGGCGGACAGGGGGAAGTGAGTGGCTACACCTTC.

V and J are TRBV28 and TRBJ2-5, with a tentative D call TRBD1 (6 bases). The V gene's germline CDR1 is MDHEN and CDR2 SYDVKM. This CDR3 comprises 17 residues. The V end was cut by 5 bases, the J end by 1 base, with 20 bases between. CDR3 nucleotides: TGTGCCAGCAGTGCCGTCCTGGACAGCCGGCCCCAAGAGACCCAGTACTTC. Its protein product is CASSAVLDSRPQETQYF.

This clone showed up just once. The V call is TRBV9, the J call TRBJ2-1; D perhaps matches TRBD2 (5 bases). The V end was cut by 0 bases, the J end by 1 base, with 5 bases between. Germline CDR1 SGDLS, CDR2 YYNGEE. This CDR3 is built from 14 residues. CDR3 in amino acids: CASSVGRSYNEQFF. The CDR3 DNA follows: TGTGCCAGCAGCGTAGGGAGGTCCTACAATGAGCAGTTCTTC.

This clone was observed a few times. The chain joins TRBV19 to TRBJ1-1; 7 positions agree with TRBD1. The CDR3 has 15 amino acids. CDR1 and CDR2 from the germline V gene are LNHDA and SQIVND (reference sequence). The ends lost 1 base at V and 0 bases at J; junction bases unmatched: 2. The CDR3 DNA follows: TGTGCCAGTAGTATAGGGGACAGTATGAACACTGAAGCTTTCTTT. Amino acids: CASSIGDSMNTEAFF.

CDR3 sequence (DNA): TGCGCCAGCAGTCGAGGGCAGGGTAATCAGCCCCAGCATTTT. It codes for CASSRGQGNQPQHF. V is TRBV23-1 and J is TRBJ1-5; D possibly corresponds to TRBD1 (5 bases). TRBV23-1 is an ORF for which the function is uncertain. The germline V and J ends were trimmed by 4 bases and 4 bases, with 11 bases remaining between them. The CDR3 has 14 amino acids.

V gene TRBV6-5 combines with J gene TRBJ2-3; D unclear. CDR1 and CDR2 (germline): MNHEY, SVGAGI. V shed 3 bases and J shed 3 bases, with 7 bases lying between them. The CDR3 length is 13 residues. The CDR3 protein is CASSYGQTDTQYF. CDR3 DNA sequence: TGTGCCAGCAGTTATGGGCAGACAGATACGCAGTATTTT.

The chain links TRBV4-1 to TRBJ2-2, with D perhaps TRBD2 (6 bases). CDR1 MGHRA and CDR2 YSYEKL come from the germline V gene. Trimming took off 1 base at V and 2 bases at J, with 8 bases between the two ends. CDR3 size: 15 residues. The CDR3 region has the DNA TGCGCCAGCAGCCAAGGGGGACTCAACACCGGGGAGCTGTTTTTT. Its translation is CASSQGGLNTGELFF.

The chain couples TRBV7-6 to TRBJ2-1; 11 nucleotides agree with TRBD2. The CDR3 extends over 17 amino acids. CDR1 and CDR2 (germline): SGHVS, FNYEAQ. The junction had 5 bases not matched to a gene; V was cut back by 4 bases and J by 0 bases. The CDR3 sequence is CASSSGLAGSSYNEQFF. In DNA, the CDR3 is TGTGCCAGCAGCTCAGGACTAGCGGGCAGCTCCTACAATGAGCAGTTCTTC.

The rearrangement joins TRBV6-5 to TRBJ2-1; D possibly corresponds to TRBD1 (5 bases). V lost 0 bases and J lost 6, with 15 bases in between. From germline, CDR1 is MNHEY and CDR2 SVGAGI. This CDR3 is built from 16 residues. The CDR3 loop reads CASSYSSVRQTNEQFF. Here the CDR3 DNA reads TGTGCCAGCAGTTACTCGAGTGTCCGACAGACCAATGAGCAGTTCTTC.

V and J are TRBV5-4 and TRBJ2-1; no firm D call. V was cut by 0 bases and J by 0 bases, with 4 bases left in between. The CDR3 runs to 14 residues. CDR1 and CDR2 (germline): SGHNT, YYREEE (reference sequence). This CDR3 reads CASSLGDSYNEQFF. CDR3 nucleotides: TGTGCCAGCAGCTTGGGGGACTCCTACAATGAGCAGTTCTTC.

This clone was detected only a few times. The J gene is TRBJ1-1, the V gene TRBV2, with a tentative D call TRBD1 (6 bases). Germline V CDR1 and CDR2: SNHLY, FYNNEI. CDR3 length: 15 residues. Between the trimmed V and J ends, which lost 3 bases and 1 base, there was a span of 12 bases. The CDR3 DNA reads TGTGCCAGCAGTGATTTGGGGGGCACGAACACTGAAGCTTTCTTT. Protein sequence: CASSDLGGTNTEAFF.

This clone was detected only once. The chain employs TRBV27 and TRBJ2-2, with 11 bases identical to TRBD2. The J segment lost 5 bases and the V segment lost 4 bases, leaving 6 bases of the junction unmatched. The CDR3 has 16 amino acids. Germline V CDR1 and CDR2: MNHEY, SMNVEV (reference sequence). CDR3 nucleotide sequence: TGTGCCAGCAGTTACGGGACTAGCGGCTCTACCGGGGAGCTGTTTTTT. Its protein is CASSYGTSGSTGELFF.

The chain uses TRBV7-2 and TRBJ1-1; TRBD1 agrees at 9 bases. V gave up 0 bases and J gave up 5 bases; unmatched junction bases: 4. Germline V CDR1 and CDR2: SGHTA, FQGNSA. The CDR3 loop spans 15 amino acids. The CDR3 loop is CASSLAPQGATEAFF. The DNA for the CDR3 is TGTGCCAGCAGCTTAGCGCCACAGGGGGCGACTGAAGCTTTCTTT.